The 13 T cell receptor beta chains in this list originate from one sample, sequenced in a study of blood T cell repertoires in COVID-19. Produced via immunoSEQ multiplex PCR; TCRdb's table is partial and in-frame only. The sample lists nearly 95,000 clones; approximately 87% were seen once. The sample was peripheral blood. These receptors were collected from a human donor with acute or convalescent COVID-19. The donor label of this sample is uncertain.

This chain joins TRBV24-1 and TRBJ2-1; 8 nucleotides line up with TRBD2. Germline trimming cut 2 bases from V and 12 bases from J; bases unmatched to any gene: 5. This CDR3 has 13 residues. Germline V CDR1 and CDR2: KGHDR, SFDVKD. CDR3 loop: CATSDSTLAGQFF. The DNA for the CDR3 is TGTGCCACCAGTGATTCCACGCTAGCGGGGCAGTTCTTC.

V and J are TRBV7-2 and TRBJ2-1; a weak D match, TRBD1 (5 bases). This CDR3 region has 15 residues. Germline CDR1 reads SGHTA; CDR2 reads FQGNSA. V was clipped by 4 bases and J by 2 bases, with 12 bases between them. For the CDR3, the DNA is TGTGCCAGCAGCTCCAGTTGGGGCGCCTACAATGAGCAGTTCTTC. Its translation is CASSSSWGAYNEQFF.

The V call is TRBV27, the J call TRBJ1-5; no clear D. V lost 6 bases to trimming and J lost 6 bases, with 18 bases between them. CDR1 is MNHEY and CDR2 is SMNVEV in the germline V gene (reference sequence). CDR3 length equals 15 residues. The CDR3 protein is CASSLTGGSGQPQHF. CDR3 sequence (DNA): TGTGCCAGCAGCCTGACCGGAGGTTCAGGTCAGCCCCAGCATTTT.

This chain connects TRBV7-2 to TRBJ1-6; TRBD1 matches 9 bases. The trim removed 5 bases at V and 1 base at J, leaving 6 bases unmatched. Germline V CDR1 and CDR2: SGHTA, FQGNSA. The CDR3 is made up of 17 amino acids. The CDR3 spells CASSARTGVSYNSPLHF. DNA of the CDR3: TGTGCCAGCAGCGCCAGGACAGGGGTGTCCTATAATTCACCCCTCCACTTT.

This clone showed up just a few times. The J gene is TRBJ1-6, the V gene TRBV7-3; D gene ambiguous. CDR1 and CDR2 (germline): SGHTA, FQGTGA. The CDR3 runs to 13 residues. V was cut by 1 base and J by 8 bases, with 6 bases left in between. The CDR3 DNA follows: TGTGCCAGCAGCTTAAATGAGGATTCACCCCTCCACTTT. It translates to CASSLNEDSPLHF.

The chain employs TRBV6-5 and TRBJ1-6; no clear D. The V end lost 2 bases, the J end lost 7 bases, and 12 bases lay between the germline ends. From germline, CDR1 is MNHEY and CDR2 SVGAGI. This CDR3 comprises 15 residues. The CDR3 loop reads CASSYLEGGNSPLHF. The CDR3 DNA reads TGTGCCAGCAGTTACCTGGAGGGAGGGAATTCACCCCTCCACTTT.

The chain combines TRBV28 with TRBJ2-5; D not resolved. This CDR3 spans 13 amino acids. Germline loops: CDR1 MDHEN, CDR2 SYDVKM. V was clipped by 5 bases and J by 5 bases, with 12 bases between them. This CDR3 is CASSPGGVETQYF. The CDR3, as DNA: TGTGCCAGCAGTCCGGGTGGAGTGGAGACCCAGTACTTC.

The V call is TRBV10-3, the J call TRBJ1-2; TRBD1 might be the D (5 bases). Germline assignment: CDR1 ENHRY and CDR2 SYGVKD. Trimming pared 9 bases from V and 2 bases from J, leaving 13 bases between. The CDR3 contains 13 residues. This CDR3 is CAIQRQPNYGYTF. The CDR3 region has the DNA TGTGCCATACAGCGACAGCCCAACTATGGCTACACCTTC.

The rearrangement joins TRBV28 to TRBJ2-1; weak D call: TRBD1 (7 bases). This CDR3 region has 14 residues. V gave up 7 bases and J gave up 2 bases, with 12 bases separating them. Germline V gives CDR1 MDHEN, CDR2 SYDVKM. The DNA for the CDR3 is TGTGCCAGCATCCAGGGGGGCGCCTACAATGAGCAGTTCTTC. Translating gives CASIQGGAYNEQFF. Together with reference TRBV28 and TRBJ2-1, the CDR3 gives the full variable domain: DVKVTQSSRYLVKRTGEKVFLECVQDMDHENMFWYRQDPGLGLRLIYFSYDVKMKEKGDIPEGYSVSREKKERFSLILESASTNQTSMYLCASIQGGAYNEQFFGPGTRLTVL.

Notes on this clone: This CDR3 is also generated by other DNA sequences in the sample. The V gene is TRBV28, the J gene TRBJ1-5, with 7 bases fitting TRBD1. Germline CDR1 and CDR2: MDHEN and SYDVKM. V lost 4 bases to trimming and J lost 2 bases; unmatched junction nucleotides: 2. The CDR3 covers 14 residues. In DNA, the CDR3 is TGTGCCAGCAGTTCCGGACAGGGCAATCAGCCCCAGCATTTT. This translates into CASSSGQGNQPQHF.

This clone has more than one count but fewer than ten. This chain connects TRBV4-2 to TRBJ2-1; no reliable D call. Deletions cut 5 bases from V and 0 bases from J, with 14 bases between. Germline V gene lookup returns CDR1 LGHNA and CDR2 YNFKEQ. The CDR3 spans 16 residues. As DNA, the CDR3 is TGTGCCAGCAGCTCGGCGACACCCTACTCCTACAATGAGCAGTTCTTC. It encodes CASSSATPYSYNEQFF.

V usage is TRBV21-1 and J usage is TRBJ1-1. TRBV21-1 is designated a pseudogene. The CDR3 is made up of 15 amino acids. This CDR3 is CASSKSPRGNTEAFF. The DNA for the CDR3 is TGTGCCAGCAGCAAATCGCCCCGGGGGAACACTGAAGCTTTCTTT.

The chain recombines TRBV6-1 with TRBJ2-5; 8 bases fit TRBD1. The CDR3 sequence is 15 residues long. Germline CDR1 and CDR2: MNHNS and SASEGT. Trimming cost V 3 bases and J 7 bases; bases outside gene matches: 10. Here the CDR3 DNA reads TGTGCCAGCAGTGAGCCGACAGGGGTCGAAAGGACCCAGTACTTC. It is translated as CASSEPTGVERTQYF.